Listed below are T cell receptor beta chains from one sample, sequenced in a study of Graves' ophthalmopathy and Graves' hyperthyroidism. In TCRdb, the multiplex PCR reads were re-called with MiXCR into one record per CDR3 protein. The sample contains about 400,000 distinct CDR3 sequences, 15% of which appear only once. The sequenced material came from peripheral blood. These receptors came from a woman between 18 and 29 years old with stable Graves' hyperthyroidism. CDR3s leave out the opening cysteine and the closing phenylalanine or tryptophan. Clone size is not always given. Where it is, it says once, few, many or a class for expanded clones.

ASSPDRDTGELF	TRBV7-2	many	12
ASSPGLAGPTGELF	TRBV4-2	many	14
ASSYSYGSPLH	TRBV6-5	many	11
ATSRWREKNIQY	TRBV15	many	12
ASSPPHRSTKFNYGYT	TRBV19	many	16
ASSLVLGNYGYT	TRBV11-2	many	12
ASIGQGYTEAF	TRBV6-1	many	11
ATSRAKRGSSYEQY	TRBV15	many	14
ATSGDRGSSNQPQH	TRBV24-1	few	14
ASSSGTEAF	TRBV12-3/TRBV12-4	many	9
SVGTSGKETQY	TRBV29-1	many	11
AISDPGVGETQY	TRBV10-3	-	12
ASSLGAGLNTEAF	TRBV11-2	many	13
SVSGYRGRNTEAF	TRBV29-1	many	13
ASSGQRMNTEAF	TRBV6-5	many	12
ATTSTNTGELF	TRBV25-1	many	11
ASSLGGFEGYEQY	TRBV7-2	many	13
ACTGSRNTEAF	TRBV2	-	11
ASRHGTDNYGYT	TRBV6-1	many	12
ASSYSTGGLGYT	TRBV6-2/TRBV6-3	many	12
ASSRWTDSSYEQY	TRBV14	-	13
ATSTGEGYGYT	TRBV15	many	11
ASSWDREMTQY	TRBV11-3	many	11
ASSFGTSGRETQY	TRBV5-1	few	13
ASSPQQWSGVWESPLH	TRBV11-2	-	16
SATRNDRRNQPQH	TRBV20-1	many	13
ASGFPERELF	TRBV12-5	many	10
ASSSTMEAF	TRBV18	many	9
ASSERGSNQPQH	TRBV28	many	12
ASSDLQGSQPQH	TRBV10-2	many	12
AISPDPGLIRYQETQY	TRBV10-3	many	16
AWSVELAGTYEQY	TRBV30	-	13
ASAAGSRELF	TRBV12-3/TRBV12-4	many	10
ATSRTGGVETEAF	TRBV15	many	13
ASSLGGIGANVLT	TRBV7-2	many	13
ASSLAGAPLETQY	TRBV5-1	-	13